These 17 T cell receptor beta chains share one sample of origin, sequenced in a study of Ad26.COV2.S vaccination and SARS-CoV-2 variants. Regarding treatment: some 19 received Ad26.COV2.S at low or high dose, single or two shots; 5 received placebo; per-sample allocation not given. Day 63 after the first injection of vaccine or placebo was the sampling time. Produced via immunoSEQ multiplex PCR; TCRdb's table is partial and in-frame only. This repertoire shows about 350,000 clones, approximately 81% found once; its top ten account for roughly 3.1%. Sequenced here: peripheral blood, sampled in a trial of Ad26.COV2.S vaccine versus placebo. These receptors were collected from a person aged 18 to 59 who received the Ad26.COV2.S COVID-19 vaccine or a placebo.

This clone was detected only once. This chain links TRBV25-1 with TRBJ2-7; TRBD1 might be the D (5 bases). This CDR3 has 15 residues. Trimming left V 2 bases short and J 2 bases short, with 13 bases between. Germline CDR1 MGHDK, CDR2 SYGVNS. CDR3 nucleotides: TGTGCCAGCAGTGAAGGTGGTCCAGGGACCTACGAGCAGTACTTC. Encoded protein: CASSEGGPGTYEQYF.

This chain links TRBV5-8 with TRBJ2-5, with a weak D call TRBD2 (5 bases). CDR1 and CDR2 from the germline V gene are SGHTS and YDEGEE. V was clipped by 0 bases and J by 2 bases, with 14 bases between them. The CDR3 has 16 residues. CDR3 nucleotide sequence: TGTGCCAGCAGCTTGGTTTCGGCCTCGGGACAAGAGACCCAGTACTTC. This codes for CASSLVSASGQETQYF. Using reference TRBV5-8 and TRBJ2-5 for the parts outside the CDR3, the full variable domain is EAGVTQSPTHLIKTRGQQATLRCSPISGHTSVYWYQQALGLGLQFLLWYDEGEERNRGNFPPRFSGRQFPNYSSELNVNALELEDSALYLCASSLVSASGQETQYFGPGTRLLVL.

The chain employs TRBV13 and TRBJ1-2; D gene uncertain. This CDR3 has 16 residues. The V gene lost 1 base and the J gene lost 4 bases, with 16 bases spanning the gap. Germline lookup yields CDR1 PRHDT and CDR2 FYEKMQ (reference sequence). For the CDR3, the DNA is TGTGCCAGCAGCTTAGTTGGCCATCTGGCCCCCTATGGCTACACCTTC. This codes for CASSLVGHLAPYGYTF.

The CDR3 bases are TGTGCCAGCAGCCCCGACAGGGGAGGCACAGATACGCAGTATTTT. Translation: CASSPDRGGTDTQYF. The V call is TRBV11-2, the J call TRBJ2-3; 8 positions agree with TRBD1. In germline, CDR1 is SGHAT, CDR2 FQNNGV. The CDR3 contains 15 residues. V lost 5 bases and J lost 1; bases outside the gene matches: 5.

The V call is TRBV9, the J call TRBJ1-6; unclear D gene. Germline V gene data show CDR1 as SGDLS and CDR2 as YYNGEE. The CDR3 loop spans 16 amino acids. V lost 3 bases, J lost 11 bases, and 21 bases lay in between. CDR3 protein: CASSAHPGSVGTPLHF. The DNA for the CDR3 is TGTGCCAGCAGCGCACATCCGGGATCCGTAGGGACACCCCTCCACTTT.

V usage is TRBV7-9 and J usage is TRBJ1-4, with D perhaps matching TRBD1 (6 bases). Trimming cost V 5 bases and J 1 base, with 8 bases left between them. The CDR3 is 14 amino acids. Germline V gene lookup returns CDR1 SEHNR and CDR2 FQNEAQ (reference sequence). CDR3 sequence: CASSPDRTNEKLFF. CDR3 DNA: TGTGCCAGCAGCCCGGACAGAACTAATGAAAAACTGTTTTTT.

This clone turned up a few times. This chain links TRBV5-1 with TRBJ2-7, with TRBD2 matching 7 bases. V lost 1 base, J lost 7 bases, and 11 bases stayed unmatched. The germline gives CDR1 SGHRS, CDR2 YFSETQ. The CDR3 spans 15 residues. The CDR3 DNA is TGCGCCAGCAGCTTGAATGGCGGGAGCCCCACGGAGCAGTACTTC. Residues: CASSLNGGSPTEQYF.

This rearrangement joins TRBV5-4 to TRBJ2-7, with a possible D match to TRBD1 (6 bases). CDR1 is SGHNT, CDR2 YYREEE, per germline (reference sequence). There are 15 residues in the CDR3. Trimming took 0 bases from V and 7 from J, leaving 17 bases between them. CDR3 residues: CASSLEGTGLREQYF. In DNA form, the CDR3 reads TGTGCCAGCAGCTTGGAGGGTACAGGGCTACGGGAGCAGTACTTC.

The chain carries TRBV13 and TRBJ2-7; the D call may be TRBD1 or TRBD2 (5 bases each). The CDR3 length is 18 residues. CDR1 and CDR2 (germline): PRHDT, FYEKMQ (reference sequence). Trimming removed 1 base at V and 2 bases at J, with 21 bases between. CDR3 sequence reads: CASSLAYWLGTDAYEQYF. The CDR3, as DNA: TGTGCCAGCAGCTTAGCCTATTGGTTAGGGACCGACGCCTACGAGCAGTACTTC.

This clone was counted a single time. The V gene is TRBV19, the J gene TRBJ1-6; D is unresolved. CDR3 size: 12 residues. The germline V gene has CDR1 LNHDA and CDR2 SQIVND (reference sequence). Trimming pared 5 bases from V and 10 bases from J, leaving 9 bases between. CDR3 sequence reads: CASSYTGSPLHF. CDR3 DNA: TGTGCCAGTAGTTACACGGGGTCACCCCTCCACTTT.

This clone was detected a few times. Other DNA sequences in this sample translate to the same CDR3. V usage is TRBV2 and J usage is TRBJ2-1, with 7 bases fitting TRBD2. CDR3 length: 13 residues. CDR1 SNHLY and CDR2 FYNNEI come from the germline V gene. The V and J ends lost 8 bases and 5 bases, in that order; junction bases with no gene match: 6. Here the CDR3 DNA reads TGTGCCAGCGGAGGTCTAGCGGACAATGAGCAGTTCTTC. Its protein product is CASGGLADNEQFF.

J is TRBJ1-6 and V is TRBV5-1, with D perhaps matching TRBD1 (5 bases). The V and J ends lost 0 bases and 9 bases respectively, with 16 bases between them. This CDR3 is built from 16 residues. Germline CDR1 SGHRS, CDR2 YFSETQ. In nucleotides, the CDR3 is TGCGCCAGCAGCTTGGGCGACTTCTGGGGGAGTTCACCCCTCCACTTT. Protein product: CASSLGDFWGSSPLHF.

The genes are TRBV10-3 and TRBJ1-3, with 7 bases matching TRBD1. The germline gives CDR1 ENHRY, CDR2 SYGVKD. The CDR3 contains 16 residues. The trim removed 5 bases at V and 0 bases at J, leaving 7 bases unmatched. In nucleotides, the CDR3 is TGTGCCATCAGTCAACAGGGACAGAGCTCTGGAAACACCATATATTTT. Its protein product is CAISQQGQSSGNTIYF.

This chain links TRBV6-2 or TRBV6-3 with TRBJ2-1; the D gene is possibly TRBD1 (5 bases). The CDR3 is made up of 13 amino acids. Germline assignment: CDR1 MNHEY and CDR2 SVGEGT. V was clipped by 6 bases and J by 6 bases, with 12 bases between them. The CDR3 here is CASSPRTPNEQFF. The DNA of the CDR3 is TGTGCCAGCAGCCCCAGGACACCCAATGAGCAGTTCTTC.

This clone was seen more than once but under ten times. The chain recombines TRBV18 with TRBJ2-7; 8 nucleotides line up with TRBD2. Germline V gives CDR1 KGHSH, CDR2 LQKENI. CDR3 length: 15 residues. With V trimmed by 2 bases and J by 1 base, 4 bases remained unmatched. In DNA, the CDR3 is TGTGCCAGCTCACCAGCCGGGGGGGGATCCTACGAGCAGTACTTC. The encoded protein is CASSPAGGGSYEQYF.

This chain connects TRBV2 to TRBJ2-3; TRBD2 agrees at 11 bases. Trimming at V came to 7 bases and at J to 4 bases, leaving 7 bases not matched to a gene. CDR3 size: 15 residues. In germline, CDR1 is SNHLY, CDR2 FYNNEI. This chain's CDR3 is CASTKGSGRADTQYF. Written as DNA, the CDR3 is TGTGCCAGCACGAAGGGTAGCGGGAGGGCAGATACGCAGTATTTT.

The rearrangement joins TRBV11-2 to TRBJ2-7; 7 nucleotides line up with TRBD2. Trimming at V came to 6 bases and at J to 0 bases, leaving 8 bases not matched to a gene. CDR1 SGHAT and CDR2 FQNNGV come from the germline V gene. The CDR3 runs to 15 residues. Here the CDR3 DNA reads TGTGCCAGCAGGCGGAGCGGGATCTTCTCCTACGAGCAGTACTTC. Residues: CASRRSGIFSYEQYF.